These 18 T cell receptor beta chains share one sample of origin, sequenced in a study of blood T cell repertoires in COVID-19 (dated by TCRdb to 2019 to 2021). Receptor amplification or capture employed the immunoSEQ multiplex PCR assay. The table comes from immuneACCESS by way of TCRdb, which keeps in-frame sequences with V and J called. Part of the clones is missing from these tables; in studies checked, under half for an unresolved V gene and the rest for unknown reasons. The sample has around 160,000 clones on record, about 85% of them singletons. Clones ranked in the top ten supply around 40% of the sample. Sequenced material: peripheral blood. Source of these receptors: a human donor in a cohort sampled during active COVID-19.

The V gene is TRBV19, the J gene TRBJ2-7; TRBD2 is a possible D gene (5 bases). The CDR3 length is 13 residues. Germline CDR1 reads LNHDA; CDR2 reads SQIVND (reference sequence). Trimming removed 5 bases from V and 0 bases from J, with 8 bases in between. CDR3 residues: CASSEGSSYEQYF. The CDR3, as DNA: TGTGCCAGTAGTGAGGGAAGCTCCTACGAGCAGTACTTC.

This clone showed up many times. CDR3 DNA: TGTGCCAGCAGTGCTCTGGGGGGGGGCGAACAGCCCCAGCATTTT. It is translated as CASSALGGGEQPQHF. The V call is TRBV28, the J call TRBJ1-5; D possibly corresponds to TRBD1 (6 bases). The CDR3 consists of 15 residues. Trimming removed 5 bases at V and 7 bases at J, with 18 bases between. Looked up from germline, CDR1 is MDHEN and CDR2 is SYDVKM.

The chain carries TRBV12-3 or TRBV12-4 and TRBJ2-3; weak D call: TRBD1 (6 bases). With 6 bases removed from V and 11 bases from J, the gap between germline ends came to 12 bases. The CDR3 has 11 amino acids. CDR3 DNA: TGTGCCAGCAGCAATCCGGGACAGCAGTATTTT. The encoded protein is CASSNPGQQYF.

This CDR3 is CASTFHGMSSYNEQFF. The CDR3 DNA reads TGTGCCAGTACCTTCCACGGGATGAGCTCCTACAATGAGCAGTTCTTC. The chain combines TRBV19 with TRBJ2-1; TRBD2 might be the D (5 bases). V gave up 7 bases and J gave up 0 bases, with 16 bases separating them. CDR3 length equals 16 residues. CDR1 is LNHDA, CDR2 SQIVND, per germline (reference sequence).

This rearrangement joins TRBV24-1 to TRBJ1-5, with D possibly matching TRBD1 (6 bases). The CDR3 is 16 amino acids. Germline V CDR1 and CDR2: KGHDR, SFDVKD. V lost 1 base and J 5 bases, leaving 14 bases between the germline ends. The CDR3: CATSDLDRKFYQPQHF. The DNA for the CDR3 is TGTGCCACCAGTGATTTAGACAGGAAGTTTTATCAGCCCCAGCATTTT.

Comment on this clone: Distinct nucleotide sequences in the sample also encode this CDR3. The gene calls are TRBV3-1 (or the pseudogene TRBV3-2) and TRBJ2-7; possibly TRBD2 for D (5 bases). Deletions cut 4 bases from V and 4 bases from J, with 8 bases between. This CDR3 has 12 residues. CDR1 and CDR2 (germline): LGHDT, YNNKEL (reference sequence). CDR3 protein: CASSRGVYEQYF. The CDR3 DNA sequence: TGTGCCAGCAGCCGGGGAGTTTACGAGCAGTACTTC.

The CDR3 coding sequence is TGTGCCAGCAGTTCCGGGGGCGGGGGAGAGACCCAGTACTTC. Protein sequence: CASSSGGGGETQYF. The chain employs TRBV5-4 and TRBJ2-5; possible D gene TRBD2, 7 bases. CDR1 and CDR2 (germline): SGHNT, YYREEE (reference sequence). The CDR3 runs 14 residues. Between the trimmed V and J ends, which lost 5 bases and 4 bases, there was a span of 15 bases.

The chain couples TRBV18 to TRBJ2-1; TRBD1 matches 8 bases. This CDR3 is built from 14 residues. In germline, CDR1 is KGHSH, CDR2 LQKENI. The junction had 5 bases not matched to a gene; V was cut back by 3 bases and J by 7 bases. This CDR3 is CASSPQGAGNEQFF. As DNA, the CDR3 is TGTGCCAGCTCACCTCAGGGGGCAGGGAATGAGCAGTTCTTC. Full variable domain (outside the CDR3, taken from reference TRBV18 and TRBJ2-1): NAGVMQNPRHLVRRRGQEARLRCSPMKGHSHVYWYRQLPEEGLKFMVYLQKENIIDESGMPKERFSAEFPKEGPSILRIQQVVRGDSAAYFCASSPQGAGNEQFFGPGTRLTVL.

The chain has TRBV11-3 and TRBJ2-1; possibly TRBD1 for D (5 bases). Germline V gene lookup returns CDR1 SGHNT and CDR2 YENEEA. The V gene lost 8 bases and the J gene lost 6 bases, with 23 bases spanning the gap. The CDR3 is made up of 16 amino acids. CDR3 sequence: CASEKGVRASGNEQFF. In nucleotides, the CDR3 is TGTGCCAGCGAAAAAGGGGTACGAGCCTCGGGCAATGAGCAGTTCTTC.

The genes are TRBV6-5 and TRBJ2-2; 10 bases agree with TRBD1. The CDR3 has 15 residues. The V gene end was trimmed by 8 bases and the J gene end by 7 bases; junction bases not matched to a gene: 10. Germline CDR1 MNHEY, CDR2 SVGAGI. The CDR3 region is CASGKTGGAGGELFF. The CDR3, as DNA: TGTGCCAGCGGAAAGACAGGGGGCGCGGGCGGGGAGCTGTTTTTT.

In nucleotides, the CDR3 is TGTGCCATCACAGGGGTTGGGGAGACCCAGTACTTC. This codes for CAITGVGETQYF. This chain uses TRBV7-8 with TRBJ2-5; 7 bases align to TRBD1. The trim removed 10 bases at V and 5 bases at J, leaving 7 bases unmatched. This CDR3 is 12 amino acids long. Germline-derived CDR1 and CDR2 are SGHVS and FQNEAQ.

This clone was counted once. J is TRBJ2-7 and V is TRBV11-2; perhaps TRBD2 as D (7 bases). V lost 4 bases, J lost 0 bases, and 22 bases lay in between. The CDR3 runs to 18 residues. The V gene's germline CDR1 is SGHAT and CDR2 FQNNGV. CDR3 protein: CASSSLPVRGPNSYEQYF. CDR3 bases: TGTGCCAGCAGCTCGCTTCCAGTGCGGGGGCCAAACTCCTACGAGCAGTACTTC.

The chain uses TRBV6-5 and TRBJ1-4, with TRBD1 as a possible D gene (6 bases). The germline V gene has CDR1 MNHEY and CDR2 SVGAGI. CDR3 size: 15 residues. V was shortened by 0 bases and J by 6 bases, with 11 bases between the two germline ends. The CDR3 nucleotides read TGTGCCAGCAGTTACTCGCTGGGGGCCGATGAAAAACTGTTTTTT. Amino acids: CASSYSLGADEKLFF.

The chain is built from TRBV6-1 and TRBJ1-1; D remains unclear. The CDR3 runs 14 residues. Germline lookup yields CDR1 MNHNS and CDR2 SASEGT. The ends were cut back, 1 base at V and 3 bases at J, with 9 bases in the middle. CDR3 nucleotides: TGTGCCAGCAGTGAAGTGTTTAGTGACACTGAAGCTTTCTTT. Translation: CASSEVFSDTEAFF.

In this sample, this clone turned up a few times. V is TRBV5-1 and J is TRBJ1-3; 7 bases line up with TRBD1. The length of the CDR3 is 15 residues. Germline assignment: CDR1 SGHRS and CDR2 YFSETQ. V was pared by 4 bases and J by 0 bases, with 4 bases of the junction left unmatched. The CDR3 sequence: CASSTGDSSGNTIYF. The CDR3 DNA is TGCGCCAGCAGCACTGGGGACAGCTCTGGAAACACCATATATTTT. The full variable domain, its missing parts supplied by reference TRBV5-1 and TRBJ1-3, is KAGVTQTPRYLIKTRGQQVTLSCSPISGHRSVSWYQQTPGQGLQFLFEYFSETQRNKGNFPGRFSGRQFSNSRSEMNVSTLELGDSALYLCASSTGDSSGNTIYFGEGSWLTVV.

The rearrangement uses TRBV20-1 and TRBJ1-1; D call uncertain. The V end lost 8 bases, the J end lost 4 bases, and 11 bases lay between the germline ends. Germline V gene lookup returns CDR1 DFQATT and CDR2 SNEGSKA (reference sequence). CDR3 length: 11 amino acids. The CDR3: CSPRTSTEAFF. The CDR3 DNA sequence: TGCAGTCCCCGGACTTCCACTGAAGCTTTCTTT.

The rearrangement links TRBV4-1 to TRBJ2-1, with 8 bases identical to TRBD1. The CDR3 totals 17 residues. V shed 0 bases and J 7 bases; nucleotides not matched to a gene: 11. Per germline, CDR1 MGHRA and CDR2 YSYEKL. The CDR3 is CASSQESRRQGTNEQFF. DNA for the CDR3: TGCGCCAGCAGCCAAGAGAGCAGGCGACAGGGGACGAATGAGCAGTTCTTC.

A single count supports this clone. This chain uses TRBV11-3 with TRBJ2-5; TRBD1 agrees at 9 bases. The germline CDR1 and CDR2 sequences are SGHNT and YENEEA. CDR3 length: 15 amino acids. V trimming: 4 bases; J trimming: 4 bases; junction bases outside the gene matches: 7. In nucleotides, the CDR3 is TGTGCCAGCAGCTCCCCCGGGACAGGGCGAGAGACCCAGTACTTC. Translated: CASSSPGTGRETQYF.